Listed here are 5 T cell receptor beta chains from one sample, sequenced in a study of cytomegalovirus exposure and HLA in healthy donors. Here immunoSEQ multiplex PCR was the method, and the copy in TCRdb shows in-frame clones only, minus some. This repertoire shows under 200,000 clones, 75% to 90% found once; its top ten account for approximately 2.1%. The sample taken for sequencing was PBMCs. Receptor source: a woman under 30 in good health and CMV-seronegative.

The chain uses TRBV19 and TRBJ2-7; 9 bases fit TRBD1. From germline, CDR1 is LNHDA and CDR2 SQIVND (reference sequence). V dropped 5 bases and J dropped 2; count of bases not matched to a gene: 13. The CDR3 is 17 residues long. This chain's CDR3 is CASSPLIPGQGAYEQYF. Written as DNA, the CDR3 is TGTGCCAGTAGTCCGCTTATTCCGGGACAGGGAGCCTACGAGCAGTACTTC.

Here the CDR3 DNA reads TGCGCCAGCAGCCCCCATGACTTAGCGGGAGCGAGCAATGAGCAGTTCTTC. This codes for CASSPHDLAGASNEQFF. The V call is TRBV5-1, the J call TRBJ2-1, with 9 nucleotides matching TRBD2. The CDR3 extends over 17 amino acids. Germline V gene data show CDR1 as SGHRS and CDR2 as YFSETQ. V was pared by 4 bases and J by 6 bases, with 14 bases of the junction left unmatched.

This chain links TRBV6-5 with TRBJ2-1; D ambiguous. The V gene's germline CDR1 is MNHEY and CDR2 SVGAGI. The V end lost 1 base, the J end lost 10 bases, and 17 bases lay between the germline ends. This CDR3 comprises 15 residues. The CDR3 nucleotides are TGTGCCAGCAGTTACTTAGGAACCGTTCTGGAGGAGCAGTTCTTC. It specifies CASSYLGTVLEEQFF.

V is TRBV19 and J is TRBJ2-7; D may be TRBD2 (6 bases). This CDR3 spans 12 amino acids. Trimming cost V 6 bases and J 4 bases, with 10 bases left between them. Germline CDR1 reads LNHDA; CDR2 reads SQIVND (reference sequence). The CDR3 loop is CASSHRGYEQYF. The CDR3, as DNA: TGTGCCAGTAGCCACCGGGGGTACGAGCAGTACTTC.

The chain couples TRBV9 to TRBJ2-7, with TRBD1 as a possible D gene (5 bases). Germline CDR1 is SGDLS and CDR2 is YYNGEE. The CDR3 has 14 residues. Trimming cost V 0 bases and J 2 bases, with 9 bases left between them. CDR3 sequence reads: CASSVEQVPYEQYF. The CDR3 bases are TGTGCCAGCAGCGTAGAACAGGTCCCCTACGAGCAGTACTTC.